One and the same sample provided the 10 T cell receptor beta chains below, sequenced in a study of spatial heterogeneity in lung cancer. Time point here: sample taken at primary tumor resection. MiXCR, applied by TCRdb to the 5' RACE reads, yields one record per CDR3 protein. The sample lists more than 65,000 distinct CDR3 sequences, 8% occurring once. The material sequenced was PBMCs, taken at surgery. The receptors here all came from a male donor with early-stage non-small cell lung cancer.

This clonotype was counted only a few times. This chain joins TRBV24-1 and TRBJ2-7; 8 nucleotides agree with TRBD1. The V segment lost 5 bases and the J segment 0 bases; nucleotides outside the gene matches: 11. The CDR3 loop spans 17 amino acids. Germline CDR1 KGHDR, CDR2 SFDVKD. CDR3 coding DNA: TGTGCCACCAGTGCCACCCCCGGACAGGGTAGCTCCTACGAGCAGTACTTC. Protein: CATSATPGQGSSYEQYF.

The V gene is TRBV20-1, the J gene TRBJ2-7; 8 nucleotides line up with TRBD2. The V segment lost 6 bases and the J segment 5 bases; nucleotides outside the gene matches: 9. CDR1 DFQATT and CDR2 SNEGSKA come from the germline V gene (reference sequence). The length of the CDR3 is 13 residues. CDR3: CSAELSGKNEQYF. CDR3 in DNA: TGCAGTGCGGAACTTAGCGGGAAAAACGAGCAGTACTTC.

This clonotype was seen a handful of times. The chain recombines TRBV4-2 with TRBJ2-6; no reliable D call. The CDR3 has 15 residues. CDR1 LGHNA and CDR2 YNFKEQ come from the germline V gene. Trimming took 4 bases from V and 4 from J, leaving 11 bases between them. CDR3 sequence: CASSLYSSGANVLTF. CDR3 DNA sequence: TGTGCCAGCAGCCTTTACAGTTCCGGGGCCAACGTCCTGACTTTC.

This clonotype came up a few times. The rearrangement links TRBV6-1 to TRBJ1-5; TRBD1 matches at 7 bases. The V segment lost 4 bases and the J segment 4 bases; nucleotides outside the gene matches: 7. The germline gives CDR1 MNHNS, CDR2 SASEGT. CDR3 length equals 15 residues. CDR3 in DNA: TGTGCCAGCAGTGGCACGGGACAGCAAAATCAGCCCCAGCATTTT. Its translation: CASSGTGQQNQPQHF.

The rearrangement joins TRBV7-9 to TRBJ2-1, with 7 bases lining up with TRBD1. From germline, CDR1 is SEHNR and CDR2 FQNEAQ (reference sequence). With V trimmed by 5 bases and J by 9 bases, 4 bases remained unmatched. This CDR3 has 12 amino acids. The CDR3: CASSGQAFEQFF. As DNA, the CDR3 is TGTGCCAGCAGCGGACAGGCCTTTGAGCAGTTCTTC.

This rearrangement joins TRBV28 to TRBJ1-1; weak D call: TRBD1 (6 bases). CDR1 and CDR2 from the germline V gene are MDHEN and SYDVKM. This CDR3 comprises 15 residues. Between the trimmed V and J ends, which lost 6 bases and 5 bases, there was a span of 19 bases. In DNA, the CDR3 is TGTGCCAGCAGCCCCCCCACAGGGTGGGGAACTGAAGCTTTCTTT. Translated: CASSPPTGWGTEAFF.

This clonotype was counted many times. The CDR3: CASSLTTTAGYTF. CDR3 in DNA: TGCGCCAGCAGCCTCACGACGACGGCTGGCTACACCTTC. The chain is built from TRBV5-1 and TRBJ1-2; D is unclear. V was trimmed by 4 bases and J by 7 bases, leaving 14 bases between them. Germline V gene sequence: CDR1 SGHRS, CDR2 YFSETQ. The CDR3 has 13 residues.

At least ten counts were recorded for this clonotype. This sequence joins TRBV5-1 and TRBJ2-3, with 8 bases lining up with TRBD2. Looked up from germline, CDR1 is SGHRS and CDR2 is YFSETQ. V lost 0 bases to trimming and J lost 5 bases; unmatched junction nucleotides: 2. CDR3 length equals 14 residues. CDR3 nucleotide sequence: TGCGCCAGCAGCTTGGCCACTAGCGGAGATACGCAGTATTTT. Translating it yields CASSLATSGDTQYF.

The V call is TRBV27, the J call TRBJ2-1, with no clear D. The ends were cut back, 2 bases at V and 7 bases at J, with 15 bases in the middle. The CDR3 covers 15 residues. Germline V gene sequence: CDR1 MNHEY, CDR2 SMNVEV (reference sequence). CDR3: CASSLGSYPSNEQFF. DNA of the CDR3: TGTGCCAGCAGTTTAGGAAGTTATCCCAGTAATGAGCAGTTCTTC.

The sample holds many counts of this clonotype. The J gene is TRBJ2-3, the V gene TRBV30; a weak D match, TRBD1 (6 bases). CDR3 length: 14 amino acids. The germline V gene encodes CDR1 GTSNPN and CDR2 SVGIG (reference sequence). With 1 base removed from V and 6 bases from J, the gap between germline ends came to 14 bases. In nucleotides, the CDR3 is TGTGCCTGGAGTGGAGGACAGCGAATTGATACGCAGTATTTT. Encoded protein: CAWSGGQRIDTQYF.